This T cell receptor beta chain appears in the sequencing data of a study of T cell changes during pregnancy in multiple sclerosis. The V gene's germline CDR1 is MDHEN and CDR2 SYDVKM. J was trimmed by 0 bases and V by 4 bases; bases with no gene match: 6. The CDR3 spans 16 residues. The assay was immunoSEQ multiplex PCR, and TCRdb's table has in-frame clones only and misses some. The data hold about 68,000 clones, with more than 90% observed a single time. The V and J genes are TRBV28 and TRBJ2-1; 7 nucleotides match TRBD2. Sequences were derived from peripheral blood, sampled in the first trimester of pregnancy. The clonotype was recovered from a female donor with multiple sclerosis, enrolled in a pregnancy study. The CDR3 spells CASSSPSGNSYNEQFF. The CDR3 DNA is TGTGCCAGCAGTTCGCCAAGCGGGAACTCCTACAATGAGCAGTTCTTC.